The entry that follows covers one T cell receptor (beta chain) sequence. As yet, its antigen is unknown. Random hexamers primed reverse transcription of roughly 0.45 to 1 ug RNA. Amplification of TCR beta CDR3 spanned 54 Vbeta and 13 Jbeta via immunoSEQ multiplex PCR. TCRdb reprocessed the immunoSEQ multiplex PCR reads with MiXCR, giving one entry per CDR3 protein. The sample consists of some 200,000 distinct CDR3 sequences, around 90% of them appearing once. The sample belongs to a study of CD8 T cells in Susac syndrome. Whole-study findings and limits: The study conceded that relatively few individuals underwent its TCR sequencing and HLA analysis.

The CDR3 is 14 amino acids. The V end was cut by 2 bases, the J end by 6 bases, with 14 bases between. Germline lookup yields CDR1 SGHDT and CDR2 YYEEEE. The study used treatment-naive patients who had stable or active relapsing-remitting disease as multiple sclerosis controls. Negative isolation yielded CD8+ and CD4+ T cells; FACS enriched TEMRA cells. The rearrangement joins TRBV5-6 to TRBJ1-2; maybe TRBD1 (5 bases). Sequences were obtained from CD8+ T cells from PBMCs. The source of this sequence is a human donor with multiple sclerosis. The CDR3 DNA is TGTGCCAGCAGCTTCGGGGCGGACGAGAATGGCTACACCTTC. The encoded protein is CASSFGADENGYTF. The full variable domain, completed using reference TRBV5-6 and TRBJ1-2, is DAGVTQSPTHLIKTRGQQVTLRCSPKSGHDTVSWYQQALGQGPQFIFQYYEEEERQRGNFPDRFSGHQFPNYSSELNVNALLLGDSALYLCASSFGADENGYTFGSGTRLTVV.